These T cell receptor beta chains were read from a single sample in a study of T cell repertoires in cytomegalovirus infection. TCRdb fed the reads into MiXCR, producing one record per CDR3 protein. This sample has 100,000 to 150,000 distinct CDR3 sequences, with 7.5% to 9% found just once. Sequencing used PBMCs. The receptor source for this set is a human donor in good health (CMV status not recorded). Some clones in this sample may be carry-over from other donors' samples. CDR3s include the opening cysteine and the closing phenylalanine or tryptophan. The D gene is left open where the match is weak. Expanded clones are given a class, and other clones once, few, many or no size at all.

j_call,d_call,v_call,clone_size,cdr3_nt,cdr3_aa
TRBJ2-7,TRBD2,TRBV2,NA,TGTGCCAGCAGATCACTAGCGCCCTACGAGCAGTACTTC,CASRSLAPYEQYF
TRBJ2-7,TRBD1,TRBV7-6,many,TGTGCCAGCAGCCCCGACAGGGCGCCATACGAGCAGTACTTC,CASSPDRAPYEQYF
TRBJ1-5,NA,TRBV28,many,TGTGCCAGCAGTCTCCCGCCCAGGGTTAGGAGCAATCAGCCCCAGCATTTT,CASSLPPRVRSNQPQHF
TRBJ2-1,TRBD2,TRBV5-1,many,TGCGCCAGCAGCTTCCCTAGCGGGATCTACAATGAGCAGTTCTTC,CASSFPSGIYNEQFF
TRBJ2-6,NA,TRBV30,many,TGTGCCTGGAGGGCTGGGGATACCCTCTCTGGGGCCAACGTCCTGACTTTC,CAWRAGDTLSGANVLTF
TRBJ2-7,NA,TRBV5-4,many,TGTGCCAGCAGCTTGGCCGGTAGCCAGGCCTACGAGCAGTACTTC,CASSLAGSQAYEQYF
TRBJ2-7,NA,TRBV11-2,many,TGTGCCAGCACCCTAGGGGTGGAGAGCTCCTACGAGCAGTACTTC,CASTLGVESSYEQYF
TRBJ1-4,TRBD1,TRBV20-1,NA,TGCAGTGCTAGAGTGGGAGGGGGCGGAGAAAAACTGTTTTTT,CSARVGGGGEKLFF
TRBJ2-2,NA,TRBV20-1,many,TGCAGTGCTAGGGAAGTTGAGACAGATTCCGGGGAGCTGTTTTTT,CSAREVETDSGELFF
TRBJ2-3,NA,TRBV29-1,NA,TGCAGCGCGGCGGCCCACACAGATACGCAGTATTTT,CSAAAHTDTQYF
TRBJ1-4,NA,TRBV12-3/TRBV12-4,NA,TGTGCCAGCACCCTTGGGGAAAAACTGTTTTTT,CASTLGEKLFF
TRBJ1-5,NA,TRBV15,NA,TGTGCCACCAGCAGAGATCCAGGAGATCAGCCCCAGCATTTT,CATSRDPGDQPQHF
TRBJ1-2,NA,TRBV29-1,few,TGCAGCGTTGAACTAGATAACTATGGCTACACCTTC,CSVELDNYGYTF
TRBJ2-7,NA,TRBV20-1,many,TGCAGTGCTCCTAGGGGCGTAGGCGAGCAGTACTTC,CSAPRGVGEQYF
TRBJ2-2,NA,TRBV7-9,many,TGTGCCAGCAGCCCCCTGGTAGCGAACACCGGGGAGCTGTTTTTT,CASSPLVANTGELFF
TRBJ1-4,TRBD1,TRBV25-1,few,TGTGCCAGCAGTTCAGGGGGAAAACTGTTTTTT,CASSSGGKLFF
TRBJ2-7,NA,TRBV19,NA,TGTGCCAGTAGTATACCGGGGGACCCCTACGAGCAGTACTTC,CASSIPGDPYEQYF
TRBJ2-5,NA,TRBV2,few,TGTGCCAGCAGTGAAGCGGCCACGGGGGTTGAGACCCAGTACTTC,CASSEAATGVETQYF
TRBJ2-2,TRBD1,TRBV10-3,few,TGTGCCATCAGCGCTGGAAAAACGGGACAGGGGGTCCCCGGGGAGCTGTTTTTT,CAISAGKTGQGVPGELFF
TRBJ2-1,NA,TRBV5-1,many,TGCGCCAGCAGCTTGGAGGGGTACTACAATGAGCAGTTCTTC,CASSLEGYYNEQFF
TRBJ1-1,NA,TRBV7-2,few,TGTGCCAGCAGCCCCCCGGGACGGAACACTGAAGCTTTCTTT,CASSPPGRNTEAFF
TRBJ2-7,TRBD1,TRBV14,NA,TGTGCCAGCAGCCAAGAACTTGCGGCGGGACAGGGGGGCGAGCAGTACTTC,CASSQELAAGQGGEQYF
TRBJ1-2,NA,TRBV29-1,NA,TGCAGCGTTTGGGTGGAGGGGGATCGTGGCTACACCTTC,CSVWVEGDRGYTF
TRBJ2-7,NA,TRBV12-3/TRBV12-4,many,TGTGCCAGCAGTTTACGCCCCCTTGGAGGTTCCGAGCAGTACTTC,CASSLRPLGGSEQYF
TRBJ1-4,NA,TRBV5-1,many,TGCGCCAGCAGCTTGGAGGCTAATGAAAAACTGTTTTTT,CASSLEANEKLFF
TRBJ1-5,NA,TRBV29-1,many,TGCAGTGTCGGGGGGGGCAATCAGCCCCAGCATTTT,CSVGGGNQPQHF
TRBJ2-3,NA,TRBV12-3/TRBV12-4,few,TGTGCCAGCAGTCCCGGACGGTCTAGCACAGATACGCAGTATTTT,CASSPGRSSTDTQYF
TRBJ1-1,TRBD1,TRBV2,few,TGTGCCAGCAATTTGGGACAGGGGCTCGGAAGTGAAGCTTTCTTT,CASNLGQGLGSEAFF
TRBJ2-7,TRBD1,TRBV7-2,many,TGTGCCAGCAGCCCCTCCTCCGGGACAGGGGAGTACGAGCAGTACTTC,CASSPSSGTGEYEQYF
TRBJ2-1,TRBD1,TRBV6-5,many,TGTGCCAGCAGACTTACAGGGGGCATAGACGGTGAGCAGTTCTTC,CASRLTGGIDGEQFF
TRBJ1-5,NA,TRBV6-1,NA,TGTGCCAGCAGACTACTAACCAGAGATAGCAATCAGCCCCAGCATTTT,CASRLLTRDSNQPQHF
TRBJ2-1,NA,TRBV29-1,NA,TGCAGCATGCGGGACACAAGTTACAATGAGCAGTTCTTC,CSMRDTSYNEQFF
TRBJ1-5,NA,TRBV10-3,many,TGTGCCATCAGTGAAGACATTATGCAGCCCCAGCATTTT,CAISEDIMQPQHF
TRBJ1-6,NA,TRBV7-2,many,TGTGCCAGCAGCTTAGACATAACAATTTCACCCCTCCACTTT,CASSLDITISPLHF
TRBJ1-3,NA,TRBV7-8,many,TGTGCCAGCAGCTTTAGGTTCCACTCTAGGACGGCCAGCTCTGGAAACACCATATATTTT,CASSFRFHSRTASSGNTIYF
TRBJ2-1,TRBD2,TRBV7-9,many,TGTGCCAGCAGTCCCCGGGCGGGGGGGCCTGCCGGGCAGTTCTTC,CASSPRAGGPAGQFF
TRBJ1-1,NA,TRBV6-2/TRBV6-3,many,TGTGCCAGCACCACCCTGGGGGGCGGCACTGAAGCTTTCTTT,CASTTLGGGTEAFF